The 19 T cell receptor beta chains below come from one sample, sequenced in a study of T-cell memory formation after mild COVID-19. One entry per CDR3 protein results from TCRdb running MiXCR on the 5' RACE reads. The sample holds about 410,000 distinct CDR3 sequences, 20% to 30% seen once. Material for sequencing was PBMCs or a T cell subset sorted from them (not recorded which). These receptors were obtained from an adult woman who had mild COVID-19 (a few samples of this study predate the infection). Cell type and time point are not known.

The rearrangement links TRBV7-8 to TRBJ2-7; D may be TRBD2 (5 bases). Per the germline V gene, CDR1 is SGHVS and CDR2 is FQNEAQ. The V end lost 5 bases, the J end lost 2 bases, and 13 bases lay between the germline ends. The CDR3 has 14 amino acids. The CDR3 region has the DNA TGTGCCAGCAGCATGCCGGGAACCACCTACGAGCAGTACTTC. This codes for CASSMPGTTYEQYF. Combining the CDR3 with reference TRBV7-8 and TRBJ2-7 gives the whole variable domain GAGVSQSPRYKVAKRGQDVALRCDPISGHVSLFWYQQALGQGPEFLTYFQNEAQLDKSGLPSDRFFAERPEGSVSTLKIQRTQQEDSAVYLCASSMPGTTYEQYFGPGTRLTVT.

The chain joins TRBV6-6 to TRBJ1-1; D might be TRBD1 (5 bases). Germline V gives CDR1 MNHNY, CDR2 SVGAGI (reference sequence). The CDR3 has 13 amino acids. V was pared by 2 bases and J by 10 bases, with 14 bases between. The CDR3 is CASSYPGHNGAFF. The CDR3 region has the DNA TGTGCCAGCAGTTACCCCGGACATAACGGAGCTTTCTTT.

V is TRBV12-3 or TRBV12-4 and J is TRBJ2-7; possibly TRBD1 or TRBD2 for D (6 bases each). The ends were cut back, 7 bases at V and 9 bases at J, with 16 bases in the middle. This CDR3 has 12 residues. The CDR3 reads CASNTGRLRQYF. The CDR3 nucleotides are TGTGCCAGCAATACAGGGAGGTTGCGGCAGTACTTC.

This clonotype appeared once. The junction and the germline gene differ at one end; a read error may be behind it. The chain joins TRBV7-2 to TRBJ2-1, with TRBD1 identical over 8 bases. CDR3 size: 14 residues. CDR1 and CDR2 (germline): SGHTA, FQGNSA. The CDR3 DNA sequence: TGTGCCAGCAGCTTCGACAGGGGAAACAATCAGCAGTTCTTC. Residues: CASSFDRGNNQQFF.

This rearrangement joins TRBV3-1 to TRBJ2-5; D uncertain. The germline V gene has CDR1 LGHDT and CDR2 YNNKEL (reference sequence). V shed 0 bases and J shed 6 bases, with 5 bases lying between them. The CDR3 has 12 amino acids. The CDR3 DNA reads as TGTGCCAGCAGCCAAGATCGAAAGACCCAGTACTTC. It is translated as CASSQDRKTQYF.

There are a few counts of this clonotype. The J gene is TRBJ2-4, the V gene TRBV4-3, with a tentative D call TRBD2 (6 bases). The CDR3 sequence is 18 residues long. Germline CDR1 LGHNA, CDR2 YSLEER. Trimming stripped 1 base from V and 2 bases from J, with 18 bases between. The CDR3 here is CASSQGQGGVGSKNIQYF. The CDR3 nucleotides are TGCGCCAGCAGCCAAGGTCAAGGAGGGGTAGGGTCCAAAAACATTCAGTACTTC.

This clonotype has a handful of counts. CDR3 bases: TGCGCCAGCAGTCCCGGGGCAGCCCTCAATCAGCCCCAGCATTTT. The encoded protein is CASSPGAALNQPQHF. The chain recombines TRBV4-1 with TRBJ1-5; possible D gene TRBD1, 5 bases. This CDR3 has 15 amino acids. In germline, CDR1 is MGHRA, CDR2 YSYEKL. The germline V and J ends were trimmed by 6 bases and 3 bases, with 15 bases remaining between them.

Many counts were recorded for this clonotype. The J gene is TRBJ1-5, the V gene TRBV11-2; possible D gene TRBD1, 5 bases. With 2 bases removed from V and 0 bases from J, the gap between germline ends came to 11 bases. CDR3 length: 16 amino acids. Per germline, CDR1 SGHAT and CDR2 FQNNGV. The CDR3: CASSLSWQGSNQPQHF. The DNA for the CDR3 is TGTGCCAGCAGCTTAAGTTGGCAGGGTAGCAATCAGCCCCAGCATTTT.

In DNA, the CDR3 is TGTGCCAGCAGTTTAAGGACTAGCGGGAGGGTCTATGAGCAGTTCTTC. Translation gives CASSLRTSGRVYEQFF. The chain combines TRBV12-3 or TRBV12-4 with TRBJ2-1, with TRBD2 matching over 15 bases. The J segment lost 8 bases and the V segment lost 2 bases, leaving 4 bases of the junction unmatched. The CDR3 runs to 16 residues.

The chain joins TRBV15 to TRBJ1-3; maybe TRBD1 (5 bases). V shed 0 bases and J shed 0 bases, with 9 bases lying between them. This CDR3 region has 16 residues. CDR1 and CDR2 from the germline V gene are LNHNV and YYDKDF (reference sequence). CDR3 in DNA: TGTGCCACCAGCAGAGAACCGGGGACCTCTGGAAACACCATATATTTT. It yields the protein CATSREPGTSGNTIYF.

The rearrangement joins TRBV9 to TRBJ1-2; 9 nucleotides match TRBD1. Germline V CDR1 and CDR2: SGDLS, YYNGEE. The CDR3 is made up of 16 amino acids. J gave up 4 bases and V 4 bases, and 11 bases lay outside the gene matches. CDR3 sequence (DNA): TGTGCCAGCAGCCCCCGGACAGGGGAAATAAGCTATGGCTACACCTTC. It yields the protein CASSPRTGEISYGYTF. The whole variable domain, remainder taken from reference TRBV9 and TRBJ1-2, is DSGVTQTPKHLITATGQRVTLRCSPRSGDLSVYWYQQSLDQGLQFLIQYYNGEERAKGNILERFSAQQFPDLHSELNLSSLELGDSALYFCASSPRTGEISYGYTFGSGTRLTVV.

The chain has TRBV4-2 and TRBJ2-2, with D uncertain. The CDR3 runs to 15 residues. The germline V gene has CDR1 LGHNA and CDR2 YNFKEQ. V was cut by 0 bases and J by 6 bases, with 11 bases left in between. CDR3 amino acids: CASSQDLAASGELFF. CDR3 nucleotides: TGTGCCAGCAGCCAAGATCTCGCGGCTTCCGGGGAGCTGTTTTTT.

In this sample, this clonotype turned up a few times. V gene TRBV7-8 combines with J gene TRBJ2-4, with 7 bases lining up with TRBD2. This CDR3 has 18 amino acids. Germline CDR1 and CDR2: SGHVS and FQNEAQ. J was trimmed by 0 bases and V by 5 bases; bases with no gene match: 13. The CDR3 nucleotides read TGTGCCAGCAGCCAATCCCGGCTAGCGGAGGGAGCCAAAAACATTCAGTACTTC. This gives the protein CASSQSRLAEGAKNIQYF.

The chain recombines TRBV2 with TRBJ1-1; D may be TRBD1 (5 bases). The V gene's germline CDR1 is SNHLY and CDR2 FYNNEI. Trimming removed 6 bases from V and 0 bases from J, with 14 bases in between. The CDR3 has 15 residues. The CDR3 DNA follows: TGTGCCAGCAGGGACATCAGACGAATGAACACTGAAGCTTTCTTT. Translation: CASRDIRRMNTEAFF. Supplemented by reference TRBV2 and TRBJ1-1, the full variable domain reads EPEVTQTPSHQVTQMGQEVILRCVPISNHLYFYWYRQILGQKVEFLVSFYNNEISEKSEIFDDQFSVERPDGSNFTLKIRSTKLEDSAMYFCASRDIRRMNTEAFFGQGTRLTVV.

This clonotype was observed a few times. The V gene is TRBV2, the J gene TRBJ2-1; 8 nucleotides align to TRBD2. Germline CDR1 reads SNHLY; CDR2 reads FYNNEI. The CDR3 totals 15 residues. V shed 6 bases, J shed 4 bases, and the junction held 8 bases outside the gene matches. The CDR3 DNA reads TGTGCCAGCAGAAGCGGGGGACCACTATACAATGAGCAGTTCTTC. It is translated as CASRSGGPLYNEQFF.

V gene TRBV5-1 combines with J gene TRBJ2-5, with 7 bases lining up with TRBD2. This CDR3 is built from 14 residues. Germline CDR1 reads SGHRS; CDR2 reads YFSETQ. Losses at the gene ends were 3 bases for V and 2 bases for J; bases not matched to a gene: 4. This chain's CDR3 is CASSSGLGQETQYF. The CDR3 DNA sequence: TGCGCCAGCAGCTCCGGACTAGGTCAAGAGACCCAGTACTTC.

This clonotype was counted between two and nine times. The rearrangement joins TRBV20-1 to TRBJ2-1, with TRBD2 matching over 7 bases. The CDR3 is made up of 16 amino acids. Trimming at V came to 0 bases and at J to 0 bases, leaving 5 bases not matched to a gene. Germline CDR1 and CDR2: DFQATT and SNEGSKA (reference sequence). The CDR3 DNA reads TGCAGTGCTAGAGATACGGGAGGAAGCTCCTACAATGAGCAGTTCTTC. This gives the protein CSARDTGGSSYNEQFF.

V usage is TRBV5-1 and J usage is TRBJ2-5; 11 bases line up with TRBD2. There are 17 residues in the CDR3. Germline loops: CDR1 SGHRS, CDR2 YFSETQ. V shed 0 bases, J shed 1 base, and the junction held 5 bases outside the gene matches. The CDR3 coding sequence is TGCGCCAGCAGCTTGGGGACTAGCGGGCGTTTCCAAGAGACCCAGTACTTC. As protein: CASSLGTSGRFQETQYF.

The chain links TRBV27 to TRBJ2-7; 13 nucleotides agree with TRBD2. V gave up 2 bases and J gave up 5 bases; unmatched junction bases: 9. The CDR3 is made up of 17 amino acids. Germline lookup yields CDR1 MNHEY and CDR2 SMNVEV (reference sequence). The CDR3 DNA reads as TGTGCCAGCAGTTTACTTGGAACTAGCGGGAGGGCCCACGAGCAGTACTTC. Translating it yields CASSLLGTSGRAHEQYF.